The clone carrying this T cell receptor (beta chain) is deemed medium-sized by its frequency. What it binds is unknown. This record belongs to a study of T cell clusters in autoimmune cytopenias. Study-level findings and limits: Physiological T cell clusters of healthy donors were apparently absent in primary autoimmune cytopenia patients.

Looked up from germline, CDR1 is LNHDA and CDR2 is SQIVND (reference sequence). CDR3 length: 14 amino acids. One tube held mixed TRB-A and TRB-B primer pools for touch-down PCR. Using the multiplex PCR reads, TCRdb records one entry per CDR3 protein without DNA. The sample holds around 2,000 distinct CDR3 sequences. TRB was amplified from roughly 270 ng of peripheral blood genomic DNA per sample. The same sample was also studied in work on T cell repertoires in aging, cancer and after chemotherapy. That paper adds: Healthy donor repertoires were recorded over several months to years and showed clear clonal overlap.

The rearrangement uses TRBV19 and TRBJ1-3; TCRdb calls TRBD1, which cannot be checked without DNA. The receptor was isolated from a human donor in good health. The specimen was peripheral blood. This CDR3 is CASSSGADGNTIYF.